These 17 T cell receptor beta chains came from one sample sequenced in a study of blood T cells in healthy people across ages. PCR was performed a second time for 7 to 11 cycles using a sample-barcoded 5' primer and a J-beta primer mix. TCRdb analysed the 5' RACE reads with MiXCR anew, one entry per CDR3 protein. Here the sample spans hundreds of thousands of distinct CDR3 sequences, roughly 56% being singletons. Material: blood. These receptors all come from a middle-aged man in good health.

V gene TRBV21-1 combines with J gene TRBJ2-1; the listed D gene, TRBD1, was not tested against the DNA. TRBV21-1 is given as a pseudogene. This CDR3 contains 11 residues. CDR3 amino acids: CASSKVGGGFF. CDR3 in DNA: TGTGCCAGCAGCAAAGTAGGGGGTGGGTTCTTC.

This chain links TRBV5-1 with TRBJ2-7, with D unresolved. The CDR3 loop spans 13 amino acids. V lost 1 base, J lost 5 bases, and 10 bases lay in between. Germline assignment: CDR1 SGHRS and CDR2 YFSETQ. Written as DNA, the CDR3 is TGCGCCAGCAGCTTGTCCCAGATCGACGAGCAGTACTTC. Its protein is CASSLSQIDEQYF.

This clonotype was seen only a few times. V usage is TRBV7-2 and J usage is TRBJ1-4; weak D call: TRBD1 (6 bases). Trimming pared 6 bases from V and 8 bases from J, leaving 19 bases between. CDR3 length: 15 amino acids. The germline CDR1 and CDR2 sequences are SGHTA and FQGNSA. The CDR3 region is CASSLQQGRKEKLFF. In nucleotides, the CDR3 is TGTGCCAGCAGTTTACAACAGGGCAGAAAAGAAAAACTGTTTTTT.

V usage is TRBV28 and J usage is TRBJ2-5, with D perhaps matching TRBD1 (5 bases). The assigned J gene may be wrong: the sequence end matches TRBJ2-7 better. Germline-derived CDR1 and CDR2 are MDHEN and SYDVKM. CDR3 size: 13 residues. The CDR3 nucleotides are TGTGCCAGCAGTTTATCCAGGGCCTACGAGCAGTACTTC. As protein: CASSLSRAYEQYF.

With regard to this clonotype: The CDR3 end shows no conserved phenylalanine or tryptophan, and so a read error is likely. This rearrangement joins TRBV7-2 to TRBJ2-1; TRBD2 matches 9 bases. J gave up 7 bases and V 5 bases, and 12 bases lay outside the gene matches. Germline CDR1 SGHTA, CDR2 FQGNSA. This CDR3 spans 16 amino acids. This chain's CDR3 is CASSQTSGRAMNEQFS. In DNA form, the CDR3 reads TGTGCCAGCAGCCAGACTAGCGGAAGGGCCATGAATGAGCAGTTCTCC.

The rearrangement joins TRBV20-1 to TRBJ2-4; 7 nucleotides match TRBD1. The junction had 9 bases not matched to a gene; V was cut back by 6 bases and J by 1 base. In germline, CDR1 is DFQATT, CDR2 SNEGSKA (reference sequence). This CDR3 has 15 residues. CDR3 DNA sequence: TGCAGTGCCCGTGTACCGACAGGGGCCAAAAACATTCAGTACTTC. Amino acid sequence: CSARVPTGAKNIQYF.

This CDR3 is CASSKAGERMYEQYF. The CDR3 bases are TGTGCCAGCAGCAAAGCGGGAGAAAGGATGTACGAGCAGTACTTC. V and J are TRBV21-1 and TRBJ2-7. TRBV21-1 corresponds to a pseudogene. The CDR3 covers 15 residues.

Only a few counts were recorded for this clonotype. This rearrangement joins TRBV29-1 to TRBJ1-2, with a tentative D call TRBD1 (6 bases). The germline gives CDR1 SQVTM, CDR2 ANQGSEA. This CDR3 has 11 residues. Trimming pared 7 bases from V and 1 base from J, leaving 7 bases between. The CDR3 DNA reads as TGCAGCGGACAGGATAACTATGGCTACACCTTC. It translates to CSGQDNYGYTF.

The rearrangement joins TRBV29-1 to TRBJ1-2; 10 bases agree with TRBD1. CDR1 is SQVTM and CDR2 is ANQGSEA in the germline V gene. V was pared by 3 bases and J by 7 bases, with 5 bases of the junction left unmatched. The CDR3 runs to 13 residues. The CDR3 DNA reads TGCAGCGTTGATTTGACAGGGGGCCGTGGCTACACCTTC. Residues: CSVDLTGGRGYTF.

This clonotype was counted only a few times. This sequence joins TRBV30 and TRBJ2-1; D perhaps matches TRBD1 (6 bases). V dropped 3 bases and J dropped 4 bases, with 25 bases sitting between them. The CDR3 is 18 amino acids. Germline V CDR1 and CDR2: GTSNPN, SVGIG (reference sequence). CDR3: CAWRGNQGPQRPYNEQFF. The CDR3 DNA reads as TGTGCCTGGAGGGGGAACCAGGGGCCCCAACGACCTTACAATGAGCAGTTCTTC.

The V and J genes are TRBV5-4 and TRBJ2-3, with TRBD1 identical over 7 bases. With 8 bases clipped from V and 6 bases from J, the junction kept 6 bases outside the gene matches. Germline V gene sequence: CDR1 SGHNT, CDR2 YYREEE (reference sequence). The CDR3 runs to 12 residues. In DNA, the CDR3 is TGTGCCAGAACACCAGGGGGTGATACGCAGTATTTT. Amino acids: CARTPGGDTQYF.

The chain employs TRBV12-3 or TRBV12-4 and TRBJ1-5; TRBD1 might be the D (6 bases). The CDR3 length is 13 residues. Trimming took 5 bases from V and 6 from J, leaving 11 bases between them. The CDR3 loop is CASSTGRPQPQHF. CDR3 DNA sequence: TGTGCCAGCAGTACAGGGAGGCCTCAGCCCCAGCATTTT.

The rearrangement joins TRBV11-1 to TRBJ2-7; TRBD2 might be the D (6 bases). Per germline, CDR1 SGHAT and CDR2 FQDESV (reference sequence). Trimming removed 0 bases at V and 6 bases at J, with 12 bases between. The CDR3 loop spans 14 amino acids. Here the CDR3 reads CASSLAEGLGEQYF. Here the CDR3 DNA reads TGTGCCAGCAGCTTAGCGGAGGGGCTTGGCGAGCAGTACTTC.

The V call is TRBV4-3, the J call TRBJ1-2, with a possible D match to TRBD1 (5 bases). The CDR3 runs 16 residues. V shed 0 bases and J shed 4 bases, with 15 bases lying between them. Germline CDR1 and CDR2: LGHNA and YSLEER. The CDR3 nucleotides are TGCGCCAGCAGCCAAGATCGTAACGACAGATTCTATGGCTACACCTTC. It encodes CASSQDRNDRFYGYTF.

This chain connects TRBV6-5 to TRBJ2-6, with D hard to call. V gave up 0 bases and J gave up 0 bases, with 3 bases separating them. CDR3 size: 15 residues. Germline V CDR1 and CDR2: MNHEY, SVGAGI. The CDR3 reads CASSYSHSGANVLTF. The CDR3 DNA sequence: TGTGCCAGCAGTTACTCCCACTCTGGGGCCAACGTCCTGACTTTC.

The table lists this clonotype with a count of one. V usage is TRBV6-6 and J usage is TRBJ1-1; D gene ambiguous. The V gene's germline CDR1 is MNHNY and CDR2 SVGAGI (reference sequence). The CDR3 consists of 14 residues. V lost 5 bases, J lost 3 bases, and 13 bases lay in between. CDR3 protein: CASSGGGVDTEAFF. As DNA, the CDR3 is TGTGCCAGCAGTGGAGGTGGGGTGGACACTGAAGCTTTCTTT.

This clonotype showed up just a few times. The rearrangement uses TRBV29-1 and TRBJ2-4; 12 bases match TRBD2. J lost 2 bases, V lost 1 base, and 21 bases had no gene match. The CDR3 extends over 22 amino acids. Germline V lookup: CDR1 SQVTM, CDR2 ANQGSEA. The CDR3 region is CSVEGTGVCGLAGIGSKNIQYF. CDR3 nucleotide sequence: TGCAGCGTTGAAGGGACAGGAGTATGTGGACTAGCGGGAATCGGGTCCAAAAACATTCAGTACTTC.